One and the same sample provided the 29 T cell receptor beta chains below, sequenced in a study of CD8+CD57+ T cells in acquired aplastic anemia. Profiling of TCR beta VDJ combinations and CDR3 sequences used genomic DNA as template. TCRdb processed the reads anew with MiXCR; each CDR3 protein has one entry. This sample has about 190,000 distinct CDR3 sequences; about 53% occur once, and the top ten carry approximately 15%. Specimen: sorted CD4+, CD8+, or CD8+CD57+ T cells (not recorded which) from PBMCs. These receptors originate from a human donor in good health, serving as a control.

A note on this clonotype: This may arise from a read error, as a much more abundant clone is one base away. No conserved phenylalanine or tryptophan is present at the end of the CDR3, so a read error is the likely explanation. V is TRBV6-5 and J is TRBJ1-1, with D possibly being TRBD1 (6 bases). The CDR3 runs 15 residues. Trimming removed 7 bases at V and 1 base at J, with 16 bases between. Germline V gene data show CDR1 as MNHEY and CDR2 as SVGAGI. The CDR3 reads CASKWNRATNTEAFY. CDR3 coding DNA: TGTGCCAGCAAGTGGAACAGGGCTACGAACACTGAAGCTTTCTAT.

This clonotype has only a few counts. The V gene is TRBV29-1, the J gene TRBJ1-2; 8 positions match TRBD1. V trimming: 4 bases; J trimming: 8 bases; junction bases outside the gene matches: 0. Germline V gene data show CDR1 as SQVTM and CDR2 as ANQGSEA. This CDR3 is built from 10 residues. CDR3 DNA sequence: TGCAGCGTTGGGGACAGGGGCTACACCTTC. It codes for CSVGDRGYTF.

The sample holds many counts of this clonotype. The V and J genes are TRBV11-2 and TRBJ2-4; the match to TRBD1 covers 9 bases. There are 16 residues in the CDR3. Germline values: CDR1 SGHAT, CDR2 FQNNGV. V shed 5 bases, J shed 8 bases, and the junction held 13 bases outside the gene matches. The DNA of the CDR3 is TGTGCCAGCAGCCTTAGAGCGGGACAGGGTATGGACATTCAGTACTTC. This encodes CASSLRAGQGMDIQYF.

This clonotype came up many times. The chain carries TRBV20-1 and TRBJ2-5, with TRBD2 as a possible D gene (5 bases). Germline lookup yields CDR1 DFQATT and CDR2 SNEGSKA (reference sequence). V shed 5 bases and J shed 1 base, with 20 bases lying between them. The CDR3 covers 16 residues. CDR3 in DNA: TGCAGTGCTCGACCTCTACTGGGCGGGCGCCAAGAGACCCAGTACTTC. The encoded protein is CSARPLLGGRQETQYF.

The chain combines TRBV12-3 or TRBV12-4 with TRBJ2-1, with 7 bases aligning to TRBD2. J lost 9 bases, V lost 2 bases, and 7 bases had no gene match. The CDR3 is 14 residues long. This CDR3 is CASSLNGGRGEQFF. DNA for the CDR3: TGTGCCAGCAGTTTAAACGGGGGGAGGGGTGAGCAGTTCTTC.

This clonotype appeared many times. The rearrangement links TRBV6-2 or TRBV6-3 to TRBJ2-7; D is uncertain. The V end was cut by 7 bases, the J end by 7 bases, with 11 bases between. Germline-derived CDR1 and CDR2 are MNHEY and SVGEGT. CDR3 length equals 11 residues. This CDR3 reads CASTLGWEQYF. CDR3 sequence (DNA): TGTGCCAGCACCCTAGGGTGGGAGCAGTACTTC.

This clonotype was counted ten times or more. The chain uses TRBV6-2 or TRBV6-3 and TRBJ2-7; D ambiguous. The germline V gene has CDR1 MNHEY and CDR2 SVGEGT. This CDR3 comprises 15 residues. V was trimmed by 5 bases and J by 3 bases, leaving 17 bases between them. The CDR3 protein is CASSPDRAGIYEQYF. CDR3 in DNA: TGTGCCAGCAGTCCGGACCGAGCCGGCATCTACGAGCAGTACTTC.

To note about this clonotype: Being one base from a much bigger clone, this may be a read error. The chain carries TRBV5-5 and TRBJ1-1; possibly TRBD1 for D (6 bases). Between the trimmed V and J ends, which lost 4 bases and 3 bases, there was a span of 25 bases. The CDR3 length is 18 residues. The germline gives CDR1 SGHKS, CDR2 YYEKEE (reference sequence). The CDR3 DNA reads TGTGCCAGCAGCCTAGGCGGGGTTTTTGGGGGCTTGTACACTGAAGCTTTCTTT. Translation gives CASSLGGVFGGLYTEAFF.

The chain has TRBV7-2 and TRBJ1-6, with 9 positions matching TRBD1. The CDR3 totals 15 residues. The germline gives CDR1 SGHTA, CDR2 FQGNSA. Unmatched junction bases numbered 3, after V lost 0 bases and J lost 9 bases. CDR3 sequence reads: CASSLARTGVSPLHF. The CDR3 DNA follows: TGTGCCAGCAGCTTAGCGCGGACAGGGGTTTCACCCCTCCACTTT.

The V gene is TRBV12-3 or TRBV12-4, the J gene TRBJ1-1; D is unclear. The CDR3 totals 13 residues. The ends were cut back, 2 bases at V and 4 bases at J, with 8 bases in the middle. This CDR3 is CASSLTATTEAFF. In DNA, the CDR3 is TGTGCCAGCAGTTTAACTGCGACCACTGAAGCTTTCTTT.

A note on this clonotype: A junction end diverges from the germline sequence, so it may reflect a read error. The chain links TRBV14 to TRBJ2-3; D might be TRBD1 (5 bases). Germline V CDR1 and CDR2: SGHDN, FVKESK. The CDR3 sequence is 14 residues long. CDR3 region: CACRATRGTDTQYF. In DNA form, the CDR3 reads TGTGCCTGCAGGGCGACACGGGGCACAGATACGCAGTATTTT.

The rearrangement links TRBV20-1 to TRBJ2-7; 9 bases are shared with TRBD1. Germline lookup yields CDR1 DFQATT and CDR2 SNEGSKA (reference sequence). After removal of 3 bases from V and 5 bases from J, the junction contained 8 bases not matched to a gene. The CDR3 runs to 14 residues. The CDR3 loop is CSASLRTGDDEQYF. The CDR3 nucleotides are TGCAGTGCTAGTCTCCGGACAGGGGACGACGAGCAGTACTTC.

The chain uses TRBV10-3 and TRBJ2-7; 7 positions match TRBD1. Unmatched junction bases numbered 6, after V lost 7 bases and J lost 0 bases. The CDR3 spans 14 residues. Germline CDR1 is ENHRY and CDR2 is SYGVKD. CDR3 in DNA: TGTGCCATCACCAAGGACAGGAACTCCTACGAGCAGTACTTC. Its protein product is CAITKDRNSYEQYF.

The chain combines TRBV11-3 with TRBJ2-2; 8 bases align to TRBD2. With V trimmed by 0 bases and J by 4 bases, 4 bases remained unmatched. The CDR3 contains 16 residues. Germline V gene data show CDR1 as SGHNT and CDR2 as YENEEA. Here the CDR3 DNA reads TGTGCCAGCAGCTTAGAAGGCGGGGGGTTCACCGGGGAGCTGTTTTTT. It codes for CASSLEGGGFTGELFF.

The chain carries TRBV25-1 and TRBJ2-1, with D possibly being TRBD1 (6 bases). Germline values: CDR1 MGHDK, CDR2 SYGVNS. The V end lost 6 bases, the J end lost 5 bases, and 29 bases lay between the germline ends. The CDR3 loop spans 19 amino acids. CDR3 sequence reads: CASSVAVRQGRIRDNEQFF. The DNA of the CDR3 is TGTGCCAGCAGCGTGGCGGTGAGGCAGGGGCGGATTCGGGACAATGAGCAGTTCTTC.

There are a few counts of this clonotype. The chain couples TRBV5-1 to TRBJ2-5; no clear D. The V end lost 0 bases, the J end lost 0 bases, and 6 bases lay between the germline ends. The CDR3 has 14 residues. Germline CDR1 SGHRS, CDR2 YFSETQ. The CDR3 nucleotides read TGCGCCAGCAGCTTGGCGGATTACCAAGAGACCCAGTACTTC. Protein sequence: CASSLADYQETQYF.

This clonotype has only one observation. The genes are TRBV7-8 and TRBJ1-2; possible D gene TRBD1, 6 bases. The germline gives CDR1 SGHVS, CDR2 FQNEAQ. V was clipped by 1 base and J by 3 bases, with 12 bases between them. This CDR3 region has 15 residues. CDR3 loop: CASSLGAGAYYGYTF. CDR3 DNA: TGTGCCAGCAGCTTAGGAGCGGGGGCGTACTATGGCTACACCTTC.

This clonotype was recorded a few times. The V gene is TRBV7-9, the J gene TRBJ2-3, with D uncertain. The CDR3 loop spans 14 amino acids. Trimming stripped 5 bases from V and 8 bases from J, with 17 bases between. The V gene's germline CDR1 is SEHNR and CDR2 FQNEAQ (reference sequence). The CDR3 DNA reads TGTGCCAGCAGCCCCACGATAGGAAGAAGTACGCAGTATTTT. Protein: CASSPTIGRSTQYF.

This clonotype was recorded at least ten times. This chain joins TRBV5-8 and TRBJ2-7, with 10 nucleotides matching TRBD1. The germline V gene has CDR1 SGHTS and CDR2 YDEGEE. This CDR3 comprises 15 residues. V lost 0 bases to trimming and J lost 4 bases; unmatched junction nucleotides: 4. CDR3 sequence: CASSLATGGLYEQYF. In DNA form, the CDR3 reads TGTGCCAGCAGCTTGGCGACAGGGGGCCTGTACGAGCAGTACTTC.

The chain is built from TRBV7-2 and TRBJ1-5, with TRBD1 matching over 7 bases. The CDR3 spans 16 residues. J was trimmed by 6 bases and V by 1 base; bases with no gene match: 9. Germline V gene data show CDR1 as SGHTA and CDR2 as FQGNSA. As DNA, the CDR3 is TGTGCCAGCAGCTTAGGATGGCAGGGGGGAAGTCAGCCCCAGCATTTT. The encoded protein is CASSLGWQGGSQPQHF. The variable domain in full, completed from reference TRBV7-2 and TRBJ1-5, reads GAGVSQSPSNKVTEKGKDVELRCDPISGHTALYWYRQSLGQGLEFLIYFQGNSAPDKSGLPSDRFSAERTGGSVSTLTIQRTQQEDSAVYLCASSLGWQGGSQPQHFGDGTRLSIL.

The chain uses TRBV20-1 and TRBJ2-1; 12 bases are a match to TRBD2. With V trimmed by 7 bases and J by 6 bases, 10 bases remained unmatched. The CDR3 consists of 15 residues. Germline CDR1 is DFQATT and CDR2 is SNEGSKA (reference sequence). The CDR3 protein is CSVWTSGDKGNEQFF. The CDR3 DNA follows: TGCAGTGTATGGACTAGCGGGGATAAGGGCAATGAGCAGTTCTTC.

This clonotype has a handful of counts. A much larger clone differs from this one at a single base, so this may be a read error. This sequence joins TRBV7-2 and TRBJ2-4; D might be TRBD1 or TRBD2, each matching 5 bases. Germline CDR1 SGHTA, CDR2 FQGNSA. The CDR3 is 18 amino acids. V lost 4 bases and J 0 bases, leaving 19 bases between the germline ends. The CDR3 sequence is CASSYGAVSALAKNIQYF. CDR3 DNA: TGTGCCAGCAGCTACGGGGCAGTAAGCGCCCTAGCCAAAAACATTCAGTACTTC.

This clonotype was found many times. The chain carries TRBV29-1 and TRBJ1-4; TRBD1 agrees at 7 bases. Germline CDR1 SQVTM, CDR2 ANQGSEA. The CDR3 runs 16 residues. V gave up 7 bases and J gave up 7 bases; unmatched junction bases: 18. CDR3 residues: CSACRSVGTDCEKLFF. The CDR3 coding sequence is TGCAGCGCGTGTCGGTCGGTAGGGACAGACTGTGAAAAACTGTTTTTT.

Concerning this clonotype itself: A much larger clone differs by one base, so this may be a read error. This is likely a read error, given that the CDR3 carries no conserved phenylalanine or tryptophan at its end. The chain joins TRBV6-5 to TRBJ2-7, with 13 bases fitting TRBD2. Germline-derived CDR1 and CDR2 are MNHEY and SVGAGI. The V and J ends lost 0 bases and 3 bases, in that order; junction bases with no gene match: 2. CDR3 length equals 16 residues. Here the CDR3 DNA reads TGTGCCAGCAGTTACTCGGGGACTAGCGGGGACTACGAGCAGTACCTC. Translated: CASSYSGTSGDYEQYL.

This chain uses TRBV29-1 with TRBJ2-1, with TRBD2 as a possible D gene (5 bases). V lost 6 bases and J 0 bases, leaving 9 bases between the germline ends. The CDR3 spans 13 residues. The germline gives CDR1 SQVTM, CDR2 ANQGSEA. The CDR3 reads CSVDSSSYNEQFF. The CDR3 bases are TGCAGCGTGGACTCGAGCTCCTACAATGAGCAGTTCTTC.

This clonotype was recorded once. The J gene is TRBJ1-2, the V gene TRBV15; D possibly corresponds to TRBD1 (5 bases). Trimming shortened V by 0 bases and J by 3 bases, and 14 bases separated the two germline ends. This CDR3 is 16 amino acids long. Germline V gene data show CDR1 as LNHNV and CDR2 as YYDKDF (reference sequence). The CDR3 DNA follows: TGTGCCACCAGCAGAGATCTCGGGGCCGTCGACTATGGCTACACCTTC. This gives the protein CATSRDLGAVDYGYTF.

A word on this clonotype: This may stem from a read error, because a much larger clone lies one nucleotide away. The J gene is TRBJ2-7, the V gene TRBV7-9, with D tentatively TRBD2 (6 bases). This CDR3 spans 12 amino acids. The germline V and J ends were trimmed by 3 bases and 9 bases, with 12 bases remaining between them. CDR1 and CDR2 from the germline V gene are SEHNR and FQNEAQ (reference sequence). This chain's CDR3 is CASSLVGRGQYF. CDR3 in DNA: TGTGCCAGCAGCTTGGTGGGGCGGGGGCAGTACTTC.

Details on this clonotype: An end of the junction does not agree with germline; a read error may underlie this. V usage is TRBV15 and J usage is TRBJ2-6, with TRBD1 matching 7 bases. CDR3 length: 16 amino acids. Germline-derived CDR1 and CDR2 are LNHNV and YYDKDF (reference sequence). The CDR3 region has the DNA TGTGCCACCAGCAGAGGGGACAGCTCTGGGGCCAACGTCCTGACTTTT. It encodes CATSRGDSSGANVLTF.

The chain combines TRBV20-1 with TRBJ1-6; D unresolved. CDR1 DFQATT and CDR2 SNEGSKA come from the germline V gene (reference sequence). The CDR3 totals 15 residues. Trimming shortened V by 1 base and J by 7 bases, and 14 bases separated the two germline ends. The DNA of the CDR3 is TGCAGTGCTAGAGGTGGGAGAGGTCCCAATTCACCCCTCCACTTT. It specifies CSARGGRGPNSPLHF.